This TCR beta chain was recovered during a study of vaccination and CD4 T cells after COVID-19. On this clonotype itself: Its target is unknown.

The CDR3 covers 17 residues. The V gene end was trimmed by 5 bases and the J gene end by 0 bases; junction bases not matched to a gene: 9. Looked up from germline, CDR1 is LNHDA and CDR2 is SQIVND (reference sequence). Treatment described: approximately nine-day PBMC culture with coronavirus spike peptide pools or control peptides (ViraFEST assay). Researchers used the Oncomine TCR Beta short-read assay to sequence DNA from cultured CD4+ T cells. TCRdb itself ran the PCR reads through MiXCR, one entry per CDR3 protein. There are around 16,000 distinct CDR3 sequences in the sample; about two fifths occur only once, and around 7.5% lies in the top ten.

This clonotype was obtained from a human donor who had recovered from COVID-19. The rearrangement links TRBV19 to TRBJ1-1; 10 nucleotides match TRBD1. The sequenced sample was CD4+ T cells from blood, cultured in vitro, obtained after SARS-CoV-2 vaccination. The CDR3 sequence: CASSGDRGHSLNTEAFF. In DNA, the CDR3 is TGTGCCAGTAGTGGAGACAGGGGGCACAGTTTGAACACTGAAGCTTTCTTT.